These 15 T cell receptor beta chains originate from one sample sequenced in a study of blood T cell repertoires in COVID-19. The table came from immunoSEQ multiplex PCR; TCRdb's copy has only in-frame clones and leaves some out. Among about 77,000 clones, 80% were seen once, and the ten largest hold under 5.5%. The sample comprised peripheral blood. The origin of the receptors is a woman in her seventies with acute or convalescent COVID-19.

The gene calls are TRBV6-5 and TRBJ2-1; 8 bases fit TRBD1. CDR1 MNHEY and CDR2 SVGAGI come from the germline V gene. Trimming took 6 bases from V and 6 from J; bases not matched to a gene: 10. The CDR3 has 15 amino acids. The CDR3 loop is CASRTGGQGANEQFF. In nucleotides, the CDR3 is TGTGCCAGCAGAACCGGCGGACAGGGCGCCAATGAGCAGTTCTTC.

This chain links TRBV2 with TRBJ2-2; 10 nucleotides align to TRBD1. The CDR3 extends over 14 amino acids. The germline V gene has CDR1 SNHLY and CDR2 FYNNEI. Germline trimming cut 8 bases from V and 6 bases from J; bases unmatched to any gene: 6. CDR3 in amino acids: CASRGTGEAGELFF. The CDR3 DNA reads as TGTGCCAGCCGGGGGACAGGGGAGGCCGGGGAGCTGTTTTTT.

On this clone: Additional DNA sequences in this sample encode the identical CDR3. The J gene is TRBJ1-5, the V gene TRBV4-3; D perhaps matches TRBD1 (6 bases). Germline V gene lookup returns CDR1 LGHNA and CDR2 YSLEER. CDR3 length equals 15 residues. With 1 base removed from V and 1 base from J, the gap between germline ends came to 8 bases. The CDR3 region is CASSQVTGSNQPQHF. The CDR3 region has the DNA TGCGCCAGCAGCCAAGTTACAGGGAGCAATCAGCCCCAGCATTTT.

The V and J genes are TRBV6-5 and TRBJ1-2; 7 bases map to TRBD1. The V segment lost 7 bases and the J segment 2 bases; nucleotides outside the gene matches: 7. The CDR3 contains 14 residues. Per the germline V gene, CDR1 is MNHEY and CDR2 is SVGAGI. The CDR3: CASIPGTANYGYTF. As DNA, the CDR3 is TGTGCCAGCATTCCCGGGACAGCCAACTATGGCTACACCTTC.

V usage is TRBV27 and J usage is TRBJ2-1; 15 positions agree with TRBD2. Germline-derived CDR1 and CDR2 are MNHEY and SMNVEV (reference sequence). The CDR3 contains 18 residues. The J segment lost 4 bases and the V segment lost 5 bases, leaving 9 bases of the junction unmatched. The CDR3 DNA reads TGTGCCAGCAGTCCAGGACTAGCGGGGGGGCCCAGGTACAATGAGCAGTTCTTC. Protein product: CASSPGLAGGPRYNEQFF.

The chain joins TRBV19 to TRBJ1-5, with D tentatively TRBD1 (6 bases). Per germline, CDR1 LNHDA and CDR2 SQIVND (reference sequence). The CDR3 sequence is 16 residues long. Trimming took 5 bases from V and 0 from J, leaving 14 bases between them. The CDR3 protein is CASSFGQLYSNQPQHF. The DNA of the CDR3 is TGTGCCAGTAGTTTTGGACAGCTGTATAGCAATCAGCCCCAGCATTTT.

The CDR3 nucleotides read TGTGCCAGCAGCGGAAAAGGGGGCTACGAGCAGTACTTC. This translates into CASSGKGGYEQYF. This sequence joins TRBV9 and TRBJ2-7, with D possibly being TRBD1 (6 bases). From germline, CDR1 is SGDLS and CDR2 YYNGEE. The CDR3 totals 13 residues. Deletions cut 3 bases from V and 3 bases from J, with 10 bases between. Full variable domain (remainder filled in from reference TRBV9 and TRBJ2-7): DSGVTQTPKHLITATGQRVTLRCSPRSGDLSVYWYQQSLDQGLQFLIQYYNGEERAKGNILERFSAQQFPDLHSELNLSSLELGDSALYFCASSGKGGYEQYFGPGTRLTVT.

In DNA form, the CDR3 reads TGTGCCAGCAGTGAATTGGCGGGGGGGCCCACAGATACGCAGTATTTT. Its protein product is CASSELAGGPTDTQYF. This chain connects TRBV2 to TRBJ2-3, with 9 bases fitting TRBD2. Germline V gene lookup returns CDR1 SNHLY and CDR2 FYNNEI. After removal of 2 bases from V and 2 bases from J, the junction contained 5 bases not matched to a gene. This CDR3 spans 16 amino acids. Full variable domain (rest looked up from reference TRBV2 and TRBJ2-3): EPEVTQTPSHQVTQMGQEVILRCVPISNHLYFYWYRQILGQKVEFLVSFYNNEISEKSEIFDDQFSVERPDGSNFTLKIRSTKLEDSAMYFCASSELAGGPTDTQYFGPGTRLTVL.

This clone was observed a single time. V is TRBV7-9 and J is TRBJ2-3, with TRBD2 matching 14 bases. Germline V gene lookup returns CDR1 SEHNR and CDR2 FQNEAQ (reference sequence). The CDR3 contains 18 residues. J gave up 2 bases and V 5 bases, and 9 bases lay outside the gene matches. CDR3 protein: CASSRRTSGGLITDTQYF. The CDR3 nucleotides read TGTGCCAGCAGCCGGCGGACTAGCGGGGGGTTGATCACAGATACGCAGTATTTT.

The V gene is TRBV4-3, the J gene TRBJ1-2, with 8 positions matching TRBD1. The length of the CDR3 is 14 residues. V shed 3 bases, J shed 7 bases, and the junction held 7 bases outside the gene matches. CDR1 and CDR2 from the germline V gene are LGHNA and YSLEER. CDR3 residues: CASSHTGGGPGYTF. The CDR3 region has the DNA TGCGCCAGCAGCCACACAGGGGGAGGGCCTGGCTACACCTTC.

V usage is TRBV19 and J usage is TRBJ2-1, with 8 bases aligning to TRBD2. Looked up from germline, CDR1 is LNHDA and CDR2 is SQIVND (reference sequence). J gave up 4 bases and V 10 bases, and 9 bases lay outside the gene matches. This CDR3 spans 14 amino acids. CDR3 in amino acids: CATQSPSGYNEQFF. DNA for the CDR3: TGTGCCACTCAATCCCCTAGCGGGTACAATGAGCAGTTCTTC.

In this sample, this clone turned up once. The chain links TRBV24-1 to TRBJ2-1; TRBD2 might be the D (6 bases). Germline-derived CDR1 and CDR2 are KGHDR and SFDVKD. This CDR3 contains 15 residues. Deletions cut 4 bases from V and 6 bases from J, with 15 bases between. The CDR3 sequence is CATSDGGAGVNEQFF. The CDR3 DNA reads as TGTGCCACCAGTGACGGAGGGGCTGGGGTCAATGAGCAGTTCTTC.

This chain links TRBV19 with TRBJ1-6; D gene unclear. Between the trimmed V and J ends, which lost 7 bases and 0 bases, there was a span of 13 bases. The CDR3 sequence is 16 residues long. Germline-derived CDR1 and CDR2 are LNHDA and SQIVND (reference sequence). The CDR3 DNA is TGTGCCAGTAAGATGGGAGGCAGCTCCTATAATTCACCCCTCCACTTT. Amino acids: CASKMGGSSYNSPLHF.

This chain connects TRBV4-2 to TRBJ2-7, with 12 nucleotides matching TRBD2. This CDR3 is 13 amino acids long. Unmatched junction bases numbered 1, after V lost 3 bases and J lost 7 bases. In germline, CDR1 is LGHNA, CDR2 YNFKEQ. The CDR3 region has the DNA TGTGCCAGCAGCCATGGACTAGCGGGGGAGCAGTACTTC. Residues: CASSHGLAGEQYF.

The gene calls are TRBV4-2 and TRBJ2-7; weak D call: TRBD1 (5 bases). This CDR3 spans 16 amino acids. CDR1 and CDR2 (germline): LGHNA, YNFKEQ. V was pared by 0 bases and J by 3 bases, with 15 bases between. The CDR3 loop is CASSQDPGLRGYEQYF. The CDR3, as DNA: TGTGCCAGCAGCCAAGATCCCGGGCTTAGGGGCTACGAGCAGTACTTC.